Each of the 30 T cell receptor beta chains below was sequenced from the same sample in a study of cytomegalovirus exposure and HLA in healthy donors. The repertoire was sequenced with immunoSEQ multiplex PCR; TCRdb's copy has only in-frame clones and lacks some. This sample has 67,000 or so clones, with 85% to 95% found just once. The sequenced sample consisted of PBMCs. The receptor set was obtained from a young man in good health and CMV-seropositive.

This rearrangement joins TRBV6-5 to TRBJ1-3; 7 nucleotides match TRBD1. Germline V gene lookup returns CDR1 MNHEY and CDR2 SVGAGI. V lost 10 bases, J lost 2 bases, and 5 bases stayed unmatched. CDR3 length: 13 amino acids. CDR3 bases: TGTGCCACCATTGACAGGGCTGGAAACACCATATATTTT. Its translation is CATIDRAGNTIYF.

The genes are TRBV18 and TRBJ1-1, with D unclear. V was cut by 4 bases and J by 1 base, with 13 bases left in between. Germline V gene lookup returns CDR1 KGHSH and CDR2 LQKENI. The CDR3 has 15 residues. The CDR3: CASSRVAGRNTEAFF. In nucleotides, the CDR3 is TGTGCCAGCTCACGTGTGGCGGGAAGGAACACTGAAGCTTTCTTT.

In DNA, the CDR3 is TGTGCCAGCACCCAGAGTCGGAGTGCGGGAGAGCGGTTCGAGCAGTACTTC. As protein: CASTQSRSAGERFEQYF. The rearrangement uses TRBV28 and TRBJ2-7, with TRBD2 matching 7 bases. V lost 7 bases, J lost 6 bases, and 21 bases stayed unmatched. The CDR3 loop spans 17 amino acids. Germline V gene data show CDR1 as MDHEN and CDR2 as SYDVKM. Looking up the rest from reference TRBV28 and TRBJ2-7 gives the full variable domain: DVKVTQSSRYLVKRTGEKVFLECVQDMDHENMFWYRQDPGLGLRLIYFSYDVKMKEKGDIPEGYSVSREKKERFSLILESASTNQTSMYLCASTQSRSAGERFEQYFGPGTRLTVT.

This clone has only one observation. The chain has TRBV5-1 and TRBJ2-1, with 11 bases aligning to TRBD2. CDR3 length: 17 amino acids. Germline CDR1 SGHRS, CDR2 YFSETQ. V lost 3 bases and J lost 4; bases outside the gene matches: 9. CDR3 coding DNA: TGCGCCAGCAGCTCCTCCGTACTAGCGGGAGAGTACAATGAGCAGTTCTTC. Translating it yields CASSSSVLAGEYNEQFF.

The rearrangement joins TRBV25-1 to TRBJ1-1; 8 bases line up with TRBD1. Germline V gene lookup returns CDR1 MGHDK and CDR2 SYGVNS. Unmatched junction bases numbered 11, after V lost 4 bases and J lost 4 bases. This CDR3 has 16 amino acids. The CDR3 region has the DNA TGTGCCAGCAGTGGATTGATGACAGGGGATGGCACTGAAGCTTTCTTT. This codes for CASSGLMTGDGTEAFF.

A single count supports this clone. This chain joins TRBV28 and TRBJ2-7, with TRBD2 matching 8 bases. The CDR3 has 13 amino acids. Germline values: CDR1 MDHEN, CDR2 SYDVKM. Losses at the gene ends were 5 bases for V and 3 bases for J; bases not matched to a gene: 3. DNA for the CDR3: TGTGCCAGCAGTGGACTAGCCTACTACGAGCAGTACTTC. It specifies CASSGLAYYEQYF.

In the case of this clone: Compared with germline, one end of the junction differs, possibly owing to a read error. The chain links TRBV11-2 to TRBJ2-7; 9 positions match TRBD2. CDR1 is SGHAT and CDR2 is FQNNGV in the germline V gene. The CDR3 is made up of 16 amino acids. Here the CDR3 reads CASNLRVLAGASEQYF. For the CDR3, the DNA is TGTGCCAGCAACTTAAGGGTATTAGCGGGAGCCTCCGAGCAGTACTTC.

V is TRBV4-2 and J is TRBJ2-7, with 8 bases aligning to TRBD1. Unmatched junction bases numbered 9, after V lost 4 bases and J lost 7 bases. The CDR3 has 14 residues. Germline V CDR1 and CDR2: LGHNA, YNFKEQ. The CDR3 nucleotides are TGTGCCAGCAGCCTAACAGGGGGAGAAGTAGAGCAGTACTTC. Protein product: CASSLTGGEVEQYF.

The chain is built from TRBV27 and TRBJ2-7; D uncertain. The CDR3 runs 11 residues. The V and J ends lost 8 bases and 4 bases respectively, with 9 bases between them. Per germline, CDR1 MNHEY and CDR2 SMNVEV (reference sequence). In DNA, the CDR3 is TGTGCCAGCGGCCAGGTTTACGAGCAGTACTTC. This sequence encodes CASGQVYEQYF.

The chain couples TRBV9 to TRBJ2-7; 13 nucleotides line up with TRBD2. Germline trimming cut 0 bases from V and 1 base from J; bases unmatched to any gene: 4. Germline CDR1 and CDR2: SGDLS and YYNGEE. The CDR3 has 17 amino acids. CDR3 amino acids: CASSVGLAGGFSYEQYF. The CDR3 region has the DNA TGTGCCAGCAGCGTAGGACTAGCGGGAGGATTTTCCTACGAGCAGTACTTC.

Written as DNA, the CDR3 is TGTGCCAGCAGTTTATCTCTTCCGGAGCGGCTGTCCTACAATGAGCAGTTCTTC. Translation: CASSLSLPERLSYNEQFF. The J gene is TRBJ2-1, the V gene TRBV27; TRBD2 might be the D (5 bases). Trimming stripped 0 bases from V and 1 base from J, with 16 bases between. CDR1 is MNHEY, CDR2 SMNVEV, per germline (reference sequence). The CDR3 sequence is 18 residues long.

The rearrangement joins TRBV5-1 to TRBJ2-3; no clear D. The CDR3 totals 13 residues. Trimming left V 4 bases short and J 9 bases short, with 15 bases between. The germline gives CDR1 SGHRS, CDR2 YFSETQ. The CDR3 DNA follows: TGCGCCAGCAGCACCGCTCTAGAGGAAACGCAGTATTTT. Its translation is CASSTALEETQYF.

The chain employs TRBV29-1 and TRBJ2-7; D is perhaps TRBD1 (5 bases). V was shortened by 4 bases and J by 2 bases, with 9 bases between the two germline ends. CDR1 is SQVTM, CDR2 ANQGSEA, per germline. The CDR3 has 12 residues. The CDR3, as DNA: TGCAGCGTTGGGTCAGGGCCCTACGAGCAGTACTTC. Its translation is CSVGSGPYEQYF.

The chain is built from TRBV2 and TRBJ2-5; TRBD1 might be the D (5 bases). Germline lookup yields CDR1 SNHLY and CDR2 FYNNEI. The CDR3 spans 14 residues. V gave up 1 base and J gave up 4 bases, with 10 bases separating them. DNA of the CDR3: TGTGCCAGCAGTGAAGTTTCTGGGGCAGAGACCCAGTACTTC. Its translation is CASSEVSGAETQYF.

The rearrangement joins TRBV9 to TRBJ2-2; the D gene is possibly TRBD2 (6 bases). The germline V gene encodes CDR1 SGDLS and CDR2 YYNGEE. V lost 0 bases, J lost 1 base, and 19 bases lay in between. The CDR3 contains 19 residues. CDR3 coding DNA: TGTGCCAGCAGCGTAGAGGGGCGGCGAGAGCGGGTGAACACCGGGGAGCTGTTTTTT. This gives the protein CASSVEGRRERVNTGELFF.

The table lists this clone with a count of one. CDR3 DNA sequence: TGTGCCAGCAGTTTAGCCGAGACAGCTTTGCCCCAGCATTTT. Translation gives CASSLAETALPQHF. The chain combines TRBV28 with TRBJ1-5; TRBD1 might be the D (5 bases). Trimming shortened V by 2 bases and J by 9 bases, and 14 bases separated the two germline ends. The CDR3 has 14 amino acids. Germline values: CDR1 MDHEN, CDR2 SYDVKM.

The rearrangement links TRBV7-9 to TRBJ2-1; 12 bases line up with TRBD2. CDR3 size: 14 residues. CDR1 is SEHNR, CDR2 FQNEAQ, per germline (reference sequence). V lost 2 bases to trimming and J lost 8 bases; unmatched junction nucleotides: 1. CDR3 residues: CASSLLAGGDEQFF. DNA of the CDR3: TGTGCCAGCAGCTTACTAGCGGGAGGGGATGAGCAGTTCTTC.

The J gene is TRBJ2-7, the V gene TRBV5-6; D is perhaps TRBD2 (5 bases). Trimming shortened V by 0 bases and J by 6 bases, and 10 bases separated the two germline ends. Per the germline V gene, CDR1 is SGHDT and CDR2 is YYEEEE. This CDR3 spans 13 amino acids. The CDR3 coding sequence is TGTGCCAGCAGCTTGGTTACGGGGAGCGAGCAGTACTTC. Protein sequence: CASSLVTGSEQYF.

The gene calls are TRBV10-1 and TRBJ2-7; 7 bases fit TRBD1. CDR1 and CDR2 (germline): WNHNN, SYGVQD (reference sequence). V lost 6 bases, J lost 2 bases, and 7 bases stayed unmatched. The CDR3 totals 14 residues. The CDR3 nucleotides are TGCGCCAGCAGCTCCGGAGGACAGGCCTACGAGCAGTACTTC. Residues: CASSSGGQAYEQYF.

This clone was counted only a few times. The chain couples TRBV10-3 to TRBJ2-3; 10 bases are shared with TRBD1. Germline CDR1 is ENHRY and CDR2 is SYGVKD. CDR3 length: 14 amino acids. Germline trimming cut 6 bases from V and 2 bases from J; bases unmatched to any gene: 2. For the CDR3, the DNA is TGTGCCATCAGAGGGACAGGGGCCACAGATACGCAGTATTTT. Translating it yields CAIRGTGATDTQYF.

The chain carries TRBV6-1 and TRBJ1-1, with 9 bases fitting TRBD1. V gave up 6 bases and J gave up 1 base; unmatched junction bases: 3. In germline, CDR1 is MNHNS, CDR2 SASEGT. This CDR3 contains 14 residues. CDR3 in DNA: TGTGCCAGCAGCCGACAGGGGGGGAACACTGAAGCTTTCTTT. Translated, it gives CASSRQGGNTEAFF.

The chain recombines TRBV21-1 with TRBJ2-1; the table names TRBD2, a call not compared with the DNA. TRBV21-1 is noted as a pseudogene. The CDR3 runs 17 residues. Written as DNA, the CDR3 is TGTGCCAGCAGCAAAGGGGAACTAGCGGGGCGGGTGGTGAAGCAGTTCTTC. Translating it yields CASSKGELAGRVVKQFF.

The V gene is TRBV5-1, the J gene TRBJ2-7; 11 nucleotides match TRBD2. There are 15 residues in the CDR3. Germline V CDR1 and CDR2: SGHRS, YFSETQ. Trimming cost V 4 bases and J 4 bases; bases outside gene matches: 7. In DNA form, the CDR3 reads TGCGCCAGCAGCCCTCTTCTAGCGGGAGGTTACGAGCAGTACTTC. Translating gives CASSPLLAGGYEQYF.

Written as DNA, the CDR3 is TGTGCCAGCAGCTCCTTCGACAGCGGGGGGCGGAAAAGCTACGAGCAGTACTTC. Translation gives CASSSFDSGGRKSYEQYF. This chain links TRBV11-1 with TRBJ2-7, with 9 bases identical to TRBD2. Germline V gene lookup returns CDR1 SGHAT and CDR2 FQDESV (reference sequence). The CDR3 runs to 18 residues. Trimming at V came to 4 bases and at J to 3 bases, leaving 16 bases not matched to a gene.

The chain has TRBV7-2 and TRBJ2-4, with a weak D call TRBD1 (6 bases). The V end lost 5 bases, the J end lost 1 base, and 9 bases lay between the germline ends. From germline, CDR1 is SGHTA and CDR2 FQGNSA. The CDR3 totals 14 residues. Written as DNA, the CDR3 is TGTGCCAGCAGCACCGACAGGGCCAAAAACATTCAGTACTTC. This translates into CASSTDRAKNIQYF.

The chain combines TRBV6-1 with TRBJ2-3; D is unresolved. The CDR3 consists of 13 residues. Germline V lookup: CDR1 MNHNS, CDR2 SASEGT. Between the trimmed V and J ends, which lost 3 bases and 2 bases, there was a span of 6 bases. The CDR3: CASSERYTDTQYF. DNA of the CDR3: TGTGCCAGCAGTGAGAGGTACACAGATACGCAGTATTTT.

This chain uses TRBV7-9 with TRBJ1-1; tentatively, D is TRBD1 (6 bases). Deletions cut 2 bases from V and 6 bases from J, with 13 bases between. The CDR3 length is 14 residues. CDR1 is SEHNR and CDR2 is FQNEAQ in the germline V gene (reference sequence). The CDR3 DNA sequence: TGTGCCAGCAGCTTAAGCGGCAGGGGCCCTGAAGCTTTCTTT. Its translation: CASSLSGRGPEAFF.

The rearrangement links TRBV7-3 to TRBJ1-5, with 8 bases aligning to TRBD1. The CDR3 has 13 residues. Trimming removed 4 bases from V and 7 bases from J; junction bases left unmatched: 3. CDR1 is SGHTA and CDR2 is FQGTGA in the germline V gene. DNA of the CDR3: TGTGCCAGCAGCTCAGACAGGGGCCAGCCCCAGCATTTT. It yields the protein CASSSDRGQPQHF.

The CDR3 is CASSERGRVYEQYF. As DNA, the CDR3 is TGTGCCAGCAGTGAAAGAGGCAGGGTCTACGAGCAGTACTTC. This chain connects TRBV6-1 to TRBJ2-7; a possible D gene is TRBD1 (5 bases). CDR3 length equals 14 residues. Trimming removed 2 bases from V and 3 bases from J, with 11 bases in between. The germline V gene has CDR1 MNHNS and CDR2 SASEGT.

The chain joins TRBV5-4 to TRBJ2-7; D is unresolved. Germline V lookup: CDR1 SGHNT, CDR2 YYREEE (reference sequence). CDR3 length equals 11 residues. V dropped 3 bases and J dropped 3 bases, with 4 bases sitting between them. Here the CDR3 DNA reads TGTGCCAGCAGCTCTAACTACGAGCAGTACTTC. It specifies CASSSNYEQYF.